One sample yielded the 9 T cell receptor beta chains listed below, sequenced in a study of blood T cell repertoires in COVID-19. The assay was immunoSEQ multiplex PCR, and TCRdb's table has in-frame clones only and misses some. The repertoire holds some 400,000 clones, with nearly 90% as singletons. The material sequenced was peripheral blood. Receptors originate from a man between 18 and 29 years old with active or convalescent COVID-19.

This chain joins TRBV4-1 and TRBJ2-2, with D possibly matching TRBD2 (6 bases). CDR1 and CDR2 (germline): MGHRA, YSYEKL. The CDR3 has 14 amino acids. The ends were cut back, 3 bases at V and 4 bases at J, with 9 bases in the middle. As DNA, the CDR3 is TGCGCCAGCAGCCATACCGGGGGCACCGGGGAGCTGTTTTTT. Amino acids: CASSHTGGTGELFF.

This clone has a handful of counts. The chain couples TRBV7-3 to TRBJ1-6; D is unclear. The CDR3 runs 14 residues. V gave up 2 bases and J gave up 7 bases, with 9 bases separating them. Germline CDR1 reads SGHTA; CDR2 reads FQGTGA. The CDR3 DNA sequence: TGTGCCAGCAGCTTATACGGGGTAAATTCACCCCTCCACTTT. This gives the protein CASSLYGVNSPLHF.

The chain has TRBV5-1 and TRBJ2-1; 8 bases agree with TRBD1. The CDR3 totals 16 residues. Germline CDR1 and CDR2: SGHRS and YFSETQ. The J segment lost 2 bases and the V segment lost 4 bases, leaving 8 bases of the junction unmatched. The CDR3 spells CASSPLTGAAYNEQFF. CDR3 sequence (DNA): TGCGCCAGCAGCCCTCTGACAGGGGCGGCCTACAATGAGCAGTTCTTC.

The V gene is TRBV20-1, the J gene TRBJ1-2, with unresolved D. The germline V gene encodes CDR1 DFQATT and CDR2 SNEGSKA (reference sequence). The CDR3 consists of 10 residues. V gave up 3 bases and J gave up 12 bases, with 11 bases separating them. Written as DNA, the CDR3 is TGCAGTGCTAGCCGGGAGGTTCACACCTTC. This translates into CSASREVHTF.

This sequence joins TRBV30 and TRBJ1-1; D possibly corresponds to TRBD1 (6 bases). This CDR3 has 13 residues. Germline CDR1 and CDR2: GTSNPN and SVGIG (reference sequence). Trimming pared 4 bases from V and 1 base from J, leaving 10 bases between. The CDR3 region is CAWNPGQNTEAFF. In nucleotides, the CDR3 is TGTGCCTGGAACCCGGGACAGAACACTGAAGCTTTCTTT. Based on the CDR3 plus reference TRBV30 and TRBJ1-1, the full variable domain is SQTIHQWPATLVQPVGSPLSLECTVEGTSNPNLYWYRQAAGRGLQLLFYSVGIGQISSEVPQNLSASRPQDRQFILSSKKLLLSDSGFYLCAWNPGQNTEAFFGQGTRLTVV.

This chain joins TRBV3-1 (or the pseudogene TRBV3-2) and TRBJ2-3; D is perhaps TRBD2 (6 bases). The CDR3 runs to 17 residues. V was shortened by 2 bases and J by 0 bases, with 15 bases between the two germline ends. Per germline, CDR1 LGHDT and CDR2 YNNKEL (reference sequence). The CDR3 spells CASSQPIADTSTDTQYF. CDR3 nucleotides: TGTGCCAGCAGCCAACCTATAGCGGATACTAGCACAGATACGCAGTATTTT.

V is TRBV15 and J is TRBJ1-1, with unresolved D. This CDR3 spans 13 amino acids. The germline V gene has CDR1 LNHNV and CDR2 YYDKDF (reference sequence). V dropped 1 base and J dropped 2 bases, with 5 bases sitting between them. CDR3 DNA: TGTGCCACCAGCAGAGGCAGAAACACTGAAGCTTTCTTT. Its protein product is CATSRGRNTEAFF.

This sequence joins TRBV4-1 and TRBJ2-7; D ambiguous. V was trimmed by 0 bases and J by 4 bases, leaving 10 bases between them. This CDR3 has 14 residues. Germline V CDR1 and CDR2: MGHRA, YSYEKL. CDR3 protein: CASSQDRVRYEQYF. The CDR3 region has the DNA TGCGCCAGCAGCCAAGATCGTGTCCGTTACGAGCAGTACTTC.

The rearrangement joins TRBV2 to TRBJ2-1; 7 bases are shared with TRBD2. The CDR3 has 13 amino acids. V lost 8 bases to trimming and J lost 6 bases; unmatched junction nucleotides: 7. From germline, CDR1 is SNHLY and CDR2 FYNNEI. In DNA form, the CDR3 reads TGTGCCAGCTCCCGGACTAGGAGCAATGAGCAGTTCTTC. This encodes CASSRTRSNEQFF.